The clone carrying this T cell receptor (beta chain) has just a few counts. Its antigen is currently unknown. This record belongs to a study of T cells after yellow fever vaccination. At the level of the study: SMART-Seq v4 Ultra Low Input served to prepare low-cell-number fractions. General observations from the study: Abundant bulk-population clonotypes could contaminate the FACS-sorted repertoires. Post-booster repertoires again held most primary-vaccination clones (approximately 96% CD4, 88% CD8).

5'RACE template switching produced TCR cDNA carrying a universal primer site and UMIs. TCRdb fed the 5' RACE reads into MiXCR, producing one record per CDR3 protein. The table records around 250,000 distinct CDR3 sequences, less than 9% of them present only once. Trimming removed 2 bases from V and 3 bases from J; junction bases left unmatched: 4. The CDR3 consists of 15 residues. The V and J genes are TRBV23-1 and TRBJ2-3; TRBD1 matches at 8 bases. TRBV23-1 has ORF status, its function being uncertain. The input for sequencing was CD4+ T cells sorted from PBMCs, taken 15 days after the yellow fever booster vaccination. This sequence originates from a man aged 25-45 years who received the YFV17D yellow fever vaccine. The CDR3 sequence: CASSQPRQGTDTQYF. The CDR3 bases are TGCGCCAGCAGTCAACCCCGACAGGGGACAGATACGCAGTATTTT.